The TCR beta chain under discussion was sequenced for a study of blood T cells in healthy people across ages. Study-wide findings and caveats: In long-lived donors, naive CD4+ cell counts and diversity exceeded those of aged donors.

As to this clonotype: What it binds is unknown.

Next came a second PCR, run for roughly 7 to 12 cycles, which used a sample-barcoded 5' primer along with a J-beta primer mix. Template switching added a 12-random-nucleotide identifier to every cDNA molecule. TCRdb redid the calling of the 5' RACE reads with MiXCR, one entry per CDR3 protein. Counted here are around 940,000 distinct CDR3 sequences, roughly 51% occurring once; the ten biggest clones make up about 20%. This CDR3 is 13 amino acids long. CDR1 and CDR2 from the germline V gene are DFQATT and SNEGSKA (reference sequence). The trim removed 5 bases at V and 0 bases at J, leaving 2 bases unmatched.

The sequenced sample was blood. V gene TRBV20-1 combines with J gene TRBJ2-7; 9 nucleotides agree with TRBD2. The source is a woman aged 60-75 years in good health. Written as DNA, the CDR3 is TGCAGTGCTCTAGCGGGATACTCCTACGAGCAGTACTTC. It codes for CSALAGYSYEQYF.